This T cell receptor beta chain derives from a study of cytomegalovirus exposure and HLA in healthy donors. The primer mix had 60 Vbeta and 13 Jbeta primers. Clones were read by immunoSEQ multiplex PCR, and TCRdb kept only the in-frame ones, dropping some. There are some 130,000 clones in the sample, with more than 1.5% held by the top ten. General study results and limits: V- and J-gene trimming in TCR beta was tied to a missense DCLRE1C variant by an analysis performed later. TCR beta chains numbering more than 150 were designated cytomegalovirus-associated. In a later analysis, HLA-associated TCR beta chains were more clonally expanded than equally common others. TCR beta sequences reportedly predicted most subjects' HLA-A and HLA-B alleles accurately.

Regarding this clone: Its specificity is not known.

Germline CDR1 reads SGHRS; CDR2 reads YFSETQ. Losses at the gene ends were 4 bases for V and 3 bases for J; bases not matched to a gene: 7. The CDR3 has 16 amino acids. This chain joins TRBV5-1 and TRBJ2-3; 11 positions agree with TRBD2. The source of this sequence is a woman aged 40 to 50 in good health and CMV-seropositive. The sequencing input was PBMCs. This CDR3 is CASSRGTSGRTDTQYF. CDR3 coding DNA: TGCGCCAGCAGCCGAGGTACTAGCGGGAGAACAGATACGCAGTATTTT.